Listed below are T cell receptor beta chains from one sample, sequenced in a study of shared clonotypes between healthy human individuals. Assay: immunoSEQ multiplex PCR; the TCRdb copy retains only in-frame clones and omits some. The sample records 2 million to 3 million clones, roughly 93% being singletons. The sample consisted of naive CD4+ T cells from PBMCs. The receptors derive from a man younger than 35 in good health. Some clones in this sample may be carry-over from other donors' samples. Each CDR3 is given with its conserved first and last residue. Each record gives: V gene, J gene, CDR3 protein.

v_call: TRBV7-3
j_call: TRBJ2-3
cdr3_aa: CASSRSGSTDTQYF

v_call: TRBV9
j_call: TRBJ2-5
cdr3_aa: CASSPPGGQETQYF

v_call: TRBV11-2
j_call: TRBJ2-3
cdr3_aa: CASSFVPGLAADTQYF

v_call: TRBV30
j_call: TRBJ1-1
cdr3_aa: CAAGQGGGDTEAFF

v_call: TRBV7-2
j_call: TRBJ2-3
cdr3_aa: CASSLKQVTDTQYF

v_call: TRBV6-1
j_call: TRBJ2-3
cdr3_aa: CASGRLQAHTDTQYF

v_call: TRBV6-5
j_call: TRBJ2-3
cdr3_aa: CASSYQILGSQYF

v_call: TRBV18
j_call: TRBJ2-1
cdr3_aa: CASSPRTPGDEQFF

v_call: TRBV4-1
j_call: TRBJ1-1
cdr3_aa: CASSQEWAVRTEAFF

v_call: TRBV4-3
j_call: TRBJ2-1
cdr3_aa: CASSQEGGRADGEQFF

v_call: TRBV7-9
j_call: TRBJ2-7
cdr3_aa: CASSSALPPGNAYEQYF

v_call: TRBV5-1
j_call: TRBJ1-1
cdr3_aa: CASSADGQGIAEAFF

v_call: TRBV7-3
j_call: TRBJ2-3
cdr3_aa: CASSSRLTDTQYF

v_call: TRBV11-2
j_call: TRBJ2-7
cdr3_aa: CASSLGAGSLYEQYF

v_call: TRBV5-1
j_call: TRBJ1-1
cdr3_aa: CASSSGTDTEAFF

v_call: TRBV28
j_call: TRBJ1-3
cdr3_aa: CASSSGDRVFGNTIYF

v_call: TRBV4-3
j_call: TRBJ2-7
cdr3_aa: CASSRSALAGGFYYEQYF

v_call: TRBV19
j_call: TRBJ2-7
cdr3_aa: CASRHRGDYEQYF

v_call: TRBV5-5
j_call: TRBJ2-7
cdr3_aa: CASSSGGQGYYEQYF

v_call: TRBV5-1
j_call: TRBJ2-7
cdr3_aa: CASSLGRGLPYEQYF

v_call: TRBV6-1
j_call: TRBJ1-1
cdr3_aa: CASSEALRQLNTEAFF

v_call: TRBV28
j_call: TRBJ1-2
cdr3_aa: CASKGQNYGYTF

v_call: TRBV10-2
j_call: TRBJ2-1
cdr3_aa: CASREAAEYNEQFF

v_call: TRBV6-1
j_call: TRBJ2-2
cdr3_aa: CASSARDRGRPGELFF

v_call: TRBV2
j_call: TRBJ2-1
cdr3_aa: CASRGGQSSYNEQFF

v_call: TRBV10-3
j_call: TRBJ2-2
cdr3_aa: CAISERQGPGELFF

v_call: TRBV30
j_call: TRBJ1-3
cdr3_aa: CAWTSGNTIYF

v_call: TRBV6-6
j_call: TRBJ2-7
cdr3_aa: CASSYPLRDPYEQYF

v_call: TRBV11-2
j_call: TRBJ2-3
cdr3_aa: CASSRLAGGQDTQYF

v_call: TRBV19
j_call: TRBJ2-2
cdr3_aa: CASSSTGTVSGELFF

v_call: TRBV10-1
j_call: TRBJ2-7
cdr3_aa: CASNPGTEIYEQYF

v_call: TRBV9
j_call: TRBJ2-1
cdr3_aa: CASSPRQGSYNEQFF

v_call: TRBV4-2
j_call: TRBJ2-2
cdr3_aa: CASSGRGGGELFF

v_call: TRBV19
j_call: TRBJ2-5
cdr3_aa: CASSMRLAGMRETQYF

v_call: TRBV4-1
j_call: TRBJ2-5
cdr3_aa: CASSPLTGGRETQYF

v_call: TRBV5-4
j_call: TRBJ2-2
cdr3_aa: CASSDTQAGELFF

v_call: TRBV27
j_call: TRBJ2-4
cdr3_aa: CASSSLAGSPFGKNIQYF

v_call: TRBV30
j_call: TRBJ2-2
cdr3_aa: CAWRSIPGLAGSYTGELFF

v_call: TRBV7-9
j_call: TRBJ1-4
cdr3_aa: CASSLGLAAEKLFF

v_call: TRBV5-1
j_call: TRBJ1-1
cdr3_aa: CASSLAWLSTEAFF

v_call: TRBV28
j_call: TRBJ1-3
cdr3_aa: CASSLYSGNTIYF

v_call: TRBV27
j_call: TRBJ2-1
cdr3_aa: CASRRTGSPGEQFF

v_call: TRBV5-8
j_call: TRBJ2-5
cdr3_aa: CASRLQGPQETQYF

v_call: TRBV6-1
j_call: TRBJ2-6
cdr3_aa: CASRVMVGGISGANVLTF

v_call: TRBV18
j_call: TRBJ1-4
cdr3_aa: CASSPTASNEKLFF

v_call: TRBV27
j_call: TRBJ1-1
cdr3_aa: CASSPPRRMAEAFF

v_call: TRBV6-1
j_call: TRBJ2-7
cdr3_aa: CASSERGGILYEQYF

v_call: TRBV6-8
j_call: TRBJ2-3
cdr3_aa: CASSYLTRKADTQYF